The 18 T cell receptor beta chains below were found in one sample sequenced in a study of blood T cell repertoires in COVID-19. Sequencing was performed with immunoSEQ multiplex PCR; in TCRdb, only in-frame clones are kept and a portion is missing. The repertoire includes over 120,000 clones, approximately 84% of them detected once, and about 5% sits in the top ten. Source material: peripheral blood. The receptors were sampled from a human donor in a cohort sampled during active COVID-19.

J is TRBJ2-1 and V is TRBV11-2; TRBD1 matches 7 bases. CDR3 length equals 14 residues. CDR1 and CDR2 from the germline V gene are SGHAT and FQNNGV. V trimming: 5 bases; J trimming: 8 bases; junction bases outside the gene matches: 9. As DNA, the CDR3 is TGTGCCAGCAGCCTGATCCGGGACAGTTATGAGCAGTTCTTC. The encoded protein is CASSLIRDSYEQFF.

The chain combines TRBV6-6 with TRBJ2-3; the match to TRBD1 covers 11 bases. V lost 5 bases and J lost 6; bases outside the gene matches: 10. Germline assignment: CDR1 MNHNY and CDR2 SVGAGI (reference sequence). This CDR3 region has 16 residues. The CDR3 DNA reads TGTGCCAGCAGTACCCCGGACAGGGGGCGCGGGGATACGCAGTATTTT. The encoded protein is CASSTPDRGRGDTQYF.

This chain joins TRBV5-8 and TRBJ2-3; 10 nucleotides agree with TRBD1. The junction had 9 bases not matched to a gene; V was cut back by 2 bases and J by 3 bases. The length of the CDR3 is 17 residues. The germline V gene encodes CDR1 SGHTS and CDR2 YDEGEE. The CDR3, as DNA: TGTGCCAGCAGCTTCGGATGGGGACAGGGGATTACAGATACGCAGTATTTT. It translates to CASSFGWGQGITDTQYF.

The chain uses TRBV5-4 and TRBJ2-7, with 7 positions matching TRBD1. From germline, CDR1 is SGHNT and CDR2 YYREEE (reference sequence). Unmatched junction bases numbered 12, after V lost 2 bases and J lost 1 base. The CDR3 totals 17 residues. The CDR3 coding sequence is TGTGCCAGCAGCTTAAGCCCTTTTCCGGGACAGTCCTACGAGCAGTACGTC. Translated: CASSLSPFPGQSYEQYV.

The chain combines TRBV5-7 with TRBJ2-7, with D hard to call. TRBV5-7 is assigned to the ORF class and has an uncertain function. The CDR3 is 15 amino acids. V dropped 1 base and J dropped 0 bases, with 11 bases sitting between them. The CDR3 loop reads CASSLPDPGSYEQYV. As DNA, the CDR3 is TGTGCCAGCAGCTTGCCAGACCCGGGCTCCTACGAGCAGTACGTC.

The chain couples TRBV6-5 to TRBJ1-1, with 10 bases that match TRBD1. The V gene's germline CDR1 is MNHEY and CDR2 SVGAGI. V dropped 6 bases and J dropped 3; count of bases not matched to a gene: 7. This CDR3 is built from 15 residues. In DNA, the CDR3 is TGTGCCAGCAGCATGACAGGGGGCGCTTACACTGAAGCTTTCTTT. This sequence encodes CASSMTGGAYTEAFF.

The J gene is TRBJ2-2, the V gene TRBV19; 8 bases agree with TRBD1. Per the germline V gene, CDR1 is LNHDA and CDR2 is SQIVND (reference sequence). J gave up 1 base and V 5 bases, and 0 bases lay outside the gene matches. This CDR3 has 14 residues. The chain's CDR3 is CASSGQGNTGELFF. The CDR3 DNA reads TGTGCCAGTAGTGGACAGGGGAACACCGGGGAGCTGTTTTTT.

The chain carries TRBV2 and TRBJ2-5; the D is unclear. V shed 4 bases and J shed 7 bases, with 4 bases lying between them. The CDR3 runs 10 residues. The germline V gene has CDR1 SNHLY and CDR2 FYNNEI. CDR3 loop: CASSGVTQYF. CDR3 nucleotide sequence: TGTGCCAGCAGTGGCGTGACCCAGTACTTC.

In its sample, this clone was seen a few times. CDR3 region: CASSEFNRIWDRGDYEQYF. In DNA, the CDR3 is TGTGCCAGCAGTGAATTTAATAGGATTTGGGACAGGGGCGACTACGAGCAGTACTTC. This chain joins TRBV2 and TRBJ2-7, with 10 bases matching TRBD1. Germline V gene lookup returns CDR1 SNHLY and CDR2 FYNNEI. Germline trimming cut 2 bases from V and 3 bases from J; bases unmatched to any gene: 16. This CDR3 spans 19 amino acids.

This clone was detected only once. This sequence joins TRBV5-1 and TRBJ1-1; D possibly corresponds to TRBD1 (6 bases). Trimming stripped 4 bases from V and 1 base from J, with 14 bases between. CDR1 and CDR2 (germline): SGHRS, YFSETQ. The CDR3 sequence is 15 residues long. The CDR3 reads CASSLQGRGNTEAFF. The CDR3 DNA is TGCGCCAGCAGCCTCCAGGGGAGGGGGAACACTGAAGCTTTCTTT.

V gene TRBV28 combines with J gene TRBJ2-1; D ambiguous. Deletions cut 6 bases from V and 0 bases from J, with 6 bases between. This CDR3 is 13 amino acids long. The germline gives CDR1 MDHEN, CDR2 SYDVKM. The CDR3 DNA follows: TGTGCCAGCAGCCTAAGCTCCTACAATGAGCAGTTCTTC. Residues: CASSLSSYNEQFF.

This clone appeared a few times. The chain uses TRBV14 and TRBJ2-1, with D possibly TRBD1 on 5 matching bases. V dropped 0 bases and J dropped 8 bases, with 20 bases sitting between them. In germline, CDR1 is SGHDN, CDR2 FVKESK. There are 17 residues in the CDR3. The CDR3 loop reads CASSQDLGQSYNYEQFF. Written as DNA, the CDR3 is TGTGCCAGCAGCCAAGATTTGGGGCAGAGCTACAATTATGAGCAGTTCTTC.

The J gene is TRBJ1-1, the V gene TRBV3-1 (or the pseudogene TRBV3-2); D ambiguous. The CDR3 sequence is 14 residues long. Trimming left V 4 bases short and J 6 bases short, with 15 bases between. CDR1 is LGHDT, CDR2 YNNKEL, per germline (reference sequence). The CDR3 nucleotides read TGTGCCAGCAGCCTAAAGGTCGCGGAGTCTGAAGCTTTCTTT. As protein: CASSLKVAESEAFF.

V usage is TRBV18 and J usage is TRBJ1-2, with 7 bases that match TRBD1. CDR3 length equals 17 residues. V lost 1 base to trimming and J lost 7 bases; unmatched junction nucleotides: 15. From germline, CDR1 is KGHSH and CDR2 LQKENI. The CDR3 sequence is CASSPLEVGGGGSGYTF. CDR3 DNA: TGTGCCAGCTCACCACTCGAGGTTGGAGGGGGCGGTTCTGGCTACACCTTC.

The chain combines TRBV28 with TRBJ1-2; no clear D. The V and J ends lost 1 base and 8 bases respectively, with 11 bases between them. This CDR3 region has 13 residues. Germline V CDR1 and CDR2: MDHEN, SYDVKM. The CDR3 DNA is TGTGCCAGCAGTTTATCTCAGTTATCCGGCTACACCTTC. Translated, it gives CASSLSQLSGYTF.

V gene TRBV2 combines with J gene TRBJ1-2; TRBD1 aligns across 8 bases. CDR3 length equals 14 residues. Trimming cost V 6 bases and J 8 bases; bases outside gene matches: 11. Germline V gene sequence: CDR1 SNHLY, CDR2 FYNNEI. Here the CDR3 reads CASSGRTGRDGYTF. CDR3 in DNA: TGTGCCAGCAGCGGACGGACAGGGCGCGACGGCTACACCTTC.

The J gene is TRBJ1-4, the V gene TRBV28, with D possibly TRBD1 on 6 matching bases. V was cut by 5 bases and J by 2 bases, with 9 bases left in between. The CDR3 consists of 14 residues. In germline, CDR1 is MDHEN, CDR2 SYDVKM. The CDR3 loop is CASSTGPTNEKLFF. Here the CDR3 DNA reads TGTGCCAGCAGTACAGGGCCCACTAATGAAAAACTGTTTTTT.

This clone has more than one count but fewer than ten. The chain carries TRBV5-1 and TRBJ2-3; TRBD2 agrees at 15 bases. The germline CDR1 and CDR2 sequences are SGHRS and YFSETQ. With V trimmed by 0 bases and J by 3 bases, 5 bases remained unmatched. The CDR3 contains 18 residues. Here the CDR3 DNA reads TGCGCCAGCAGCTTGGAGGGACTAGCGGGGGGCGGGACAGATACGCAGTATTTT. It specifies CASSLEGLAGGGTDTQYF.